The T cell receptor (beta chain) under discussion was sequenced for a study of healthy donors' naive CD4 and CD8 T cells. Notes on the study in general: The study did not address homeostatic proliferation effects in naive T cells. Reportedly, most V and J gene segments showed naive CD4+ versus CD8+ bias. CDR3 charge plus V and J genes appeared to account for about 13% of CD4/CD8 variance.

Regarding this clonotype: Its antigen is unknown.

Starting from 500 ng of total RNA, TCR libraries were made with linear amplification. A single record per CDR3 protein comes from TCRdb applying MiXCR to the reads. This table has around 200,000 distinct CDR3 sequences, about 70% appearing once. This CDR3 contains 15 residues. The germline gives CDR1 SQVTM, CDR2 ANQGSEA. V was clipped by 3 bases and J by 0 bases; unmatched bases: 4. The sample consisted of naive CD4+ and CD8+ T cells sorted from blood, pooled from several donors. The source is a pool of human donors in good health; the sample pools cells from several healthy donors. This chain links TRBV29-1 with TRBJ2-1; 8 positions agree with TRBD1. This CDR3 is CSVEGQESSYNEQFF. The DNA for the CDR3 is TGCAGCGTTGAGGGACAGGAAAGCTCCTACAATGAGCAGTTCTTC.